These 20 T cell receptor beta chains were sequenced from one sample in a study of human T cells and chemical hapten exposure. MiXCR, applied by TCRdb to the RACE reads, yields one record per CDR3 protein. The table has approximately 120,000 distinct CDR3 sequences, about a tenth seen once. Described time point: patch test 2, 6 weeks after DPC sensitization. Described treatment: therapeutic diphenylcyclopropenone sensitization with weekly scalp DPC. Sequencing used whole blood, obtained in connection with sensitization to the hapten diphenylcyclopropenone (DPC). These receptors were taken from a woman aged 40 to 50 with alopecia areata. Some clones in this sample may be carry-over from other donors' samples.

This clonotype was seen a few times. The chain uses TRBV4-1 and TRBJ2-2; the match to TRBD2 covers 14 bases. The CDR3 is 18 residues long. J gave up 3 bases and V 3 bases, and 6 bases lay outside the gene matches. Germline CDR1 and CDR2: MGHRA and YSYEKL. The CDR3 region has the DNA TGCGCCAGCAGCCAGACGGGACTAGCGGGGGCCTACACCGGGGAGCTGTTTTTT. It encodes CASSQTGLAGAYTGELFF.

This clonotype was detected many times. V gene TRBV6-5 combines with J gene TRBJ2-5, with D perhaps matching TRBD1 (6 bases). CDR1 is MNHEY, CDR2 SVGAGI, per germline. V was shortened by 5 bases and J by 5 bases, with 18 bases between the two germline ends. This CDR3 is built from 15 residues. The CDR3 loop reads CASSPNRVLGETQYF. CDR3 bases: TGTGCCAGCAGTCCAAACAGGGTGCTGGGGGAGACCCAGTACTTC.

This clonotype was counted between two and nine times. The rearrangement joins TRBV28 to TRBJ1-2; D remains unclear. Germline V lookup: CDR1 MDHEN, CDR2 SYDVKM. V was pared by 3 bases and J by 2 bases, with 4 bases between. CDR3 length equals 12 residues. DNA for the CDR3: TGTGCCAGCAGTTTGCCCAACTATGGCTACACCTTC. Amino acids: CASSLPNYGYTF.

This clonotype came up a few times. CDR3 sequence (DNA): TGTGCCAGCAGTGAGGACAACTCTGGGGCCAACGTCCTGACTTTC. It translates to CASSEDNSGANVLTF. V gene TRBV6-4 combines with J gene TRBJ2-6; D is possibly TRBD1 (5 bases). V was trimmed by 3 bases and J by 0 bases, leaving 6 bases between them. The CDR3 length is 15 residues. CDR1 MRHNA and CDR2 SNTAGT come from the germline V gene.

This clonotype was detected only a few times. CDR3 residues: CASRGQGLTEAFF. CDR3 bases: TGTGCCAGCAGGGGACAGGGGCTCACTGAAGCTTTCTTT. This chain connects TRBV2 to TRBJ1-1; 10 positions match TRBD1. Germline assignment: CDR1 SNHLY and CDR2 FYNNEI. The V segment lost 6 bases and the J segment 4 bases; nucleotides outside the gene matches: 2. The CDR3 is made up of 13 amino acids. Full variable domain (missing parts from reference TRBV2 and TRBJ1-1): EPEVTQTPSHQVTQMGQEVILRCVPISNHLYFYWYRQILGQKVEFLVSFYNNEISEKSEIFDDQFSVERPDGSNFTLKIRSTKLEDSAMYFCASRGQGLTEAFFGQGTRLTVV.

This clonotype was observed a few times. The chain is built from TRBV11-2 and TRBJ1-1; D possibly corresponds to TRBD1 (6 bases). The CDR3 has 15 residues. Trimming pared 0 bases from V and 1 base from J, leaving 9 bases between. Per the germline V gene, CDR1 is SGHAT and CDR2 is FQNNGV. The chain's CDR3 is CASSLEWGANTEAFF. CDR3 in DNA: TGTGCCAGCAGCTTAGAATGGGGGGCGAACACTGAAGCTTTCTTT.

A remark on this clonotype: Here the CDR3 omits its conserved ending phenylalanine or tryptophan, so a read error is the likely source. This chain links TRBV7-2 with TRBJ2-1; D might be TRBD2 (7 bases). This CDR3 region has 15 residues. Germline assignment: CDR1 SGHTA and CDR2 FQGNSA. Trimming took off 1 base at V and 9 bases at J, with 16 bases between the two ends. The CDR3 reads CASSLVGGDRLEQFS. The CDR3 nucleotides read TGTGCCAGCAGCTTAGTAGGGGGGGACCGCCTTGAGCAGTTCTCC.

In its sample, this clonotype was seen many times. The genes are TRBV5-5 and TRBJ1-3; D is unresolved. The CDR3 is made up of 15 amino acids. From germline, CDR1 is SGHKS and CDR2 YYEKEE (reference sequence). V shed 1 base and J shed 0 bases, with 8 bases lying between them. The CDR3 DNA reads TGTGCCAGCAGCTTGCAGTCAGCCTCTGGAAACACCATATATTTT. Translated, it gives CASSLQSASGNTIYF.

This clonotype was counted at least ten times. The rearrangement joins TRBV27 to TRBJ2-4, with D possibly being TRBD1 (6 bases). The germline CDR1 and CDR2 sequences are MNHEY and SMNVEV (reference sequence). CDR3 length: 16 amino acids. V lost 5 bases and J lost 1, with 15 bases in between. The CDR3 DNA reads as TGTGCCAGCAGTGCGAGGGGGTGGCTCGCCAAAAACATTCAGTACTTC. This encodes CASSARGWLAKNIQYF.

This clonotype turned up a few times. The chain joins TRBV7-2 to TRBJ1-5; TRBD1 is a possible D gene (6 bases). The germline gives CDR1 SGHTA, CDR2 FQGNSA. The CDR3 loop spans 16 amino acids. Trimming took off 2 bases at V and 3 bases at J, with 14 bases between the two ends. The chain's CDR3 is CASSLNGRGFNQPQHF. For the CDR3, the DNA is TGTGCCAGCAGCTTAAACGGCAGGGGCTTCAATCAGCCCCAGCATTTT.

This clonotype was counted ten times or more. The chain uses TRBV24-1 and TRBJ1-2; 11 bases fit TRBD1. The CDR3 sequence is 14 residues long. The germline CDR1 and CDR2 sequences are KGHDR and SFDVKD. V gave up 8 bases and J gave up 4 bases; unmatched junction bases: 5. CDR3 residues: CATKRDRGFYGYTF. In DNA, the CDR3 is TGTGCCACCAAACGGGACAGGGGGTTCTATGGCTACACCTTC.

This clonotype came up many times. The rearrangement links TRBV12-3 or TRBV12-4 to TRBJ2-7; the D is unclear. With 5 bases removed from V and 6 bases from J, the gap between germline ends came to 14 bases. This CDR3 is 13 amino acids long. The CDR3 DNA is TGTGCCAGCAGTGGCGCTAGAACCGGCGAGCAGTACTTC. It yields the protein CASSGARTGEQYF.

This clonotype has a count of ten or more. The rearrangement uses TRBV6-6 and TRBJ2-2; unclear D gene. Trimming took 4 bases from V and 4 from J, leaving 4 bases between them. The germline gives CDR1 MNHNY, CDR2 SVGAGI (reference sequence). CDR3 size: 12 residues. The CDR3 here is CASSFGTGELFF. DNA of the CDR3: TGTGCCAGCAGTTTCGGCACCGGGGAGCTGTTTTTT.

This clonotype was counted many times. The genes are TRBV6-4 and TRBJ2-7, with a possible D match to TRBD1 (5 bases). There are 19 residues in the CDR3. The V end lost 0 bases, the J end lost 0 bases, and 21 bases lay between the germline ends. Germline CDR1 is MRHNA and CDR2 is SNTAGT. CDR3 protein: CASSDSKPPNRRFSYEQYF. CDR3 nucleotide sequence: TGTGCCAGCAGTGACTCGAAGCCCCCTAACAGGCGATTCTCCTACGAGCAGTACTTC.

This clonotype was counted ten times or more. This chain links TRBV4-2 with TRBJ2-7; D assignment may be TRBD1 or TRBD2 (5 bases each). Trimming shortened V by 2 bases and J by 2 bases, and 16 bases separated the two germline ends. The germline V gene has CDR1 LGHNA and CDR2 YNFKEQ. The CDR3 runs to 16 residues. The CDR3 DNA reads TGTGCCAGCAGCCAAACTGCAAGTAGGGGACCCTACGAGCAGTACTTC. This encodes CASSQTASRGPYEQYF.

Only a few counts were recorded for this clonotype. The V call is TRBV18, the J call TRBJ1-4; maybe TRBD1 (6 bases). The CDR3 is made up of 13 amino acids. Deletions cut 5 bases from V and 8 bases from J, with 12 bases between. CDR1 is KGHSH and CDR2 is LQKENI in the germline V gene. CDR3 region: CASSYGGVEKLFF. DNA for the CDR3: TGTGCCAGCTCATACGGGGGCGTAGAAAAACTGTTTTTT.

This clonotype was picked up a small number of times. CDR3 loop: CASSGSGAAEEQYF. The CDR3, as DNA: TGTGCCAGCAGCGGTAGCGGGGCGGCGGAGGAGCAGTACTTC. The chain has TRBV9 and TRBJ2-7, with 8 bases identical to TRBD2. J was trimmed by 7 bases and V by 3 bases; bases with no gene match: 9. CDR1 is SGDLS, CDR2 YYNGEE, per germline. The CDR3 covers 14 residues.

This clonotype was found a few times. The chain employs TRBV7-2 and TRBJ2-7; 7 bases are a match to TRBD1. The CDR3 contains 13 residues. V was pared by 6 bases and J by 4 bases, with 6 bases of the junction left unmatched. CDR1 is SGHTA, CDR2 FQGNSA, per germline. CDR3 residues: CASSQGVRYEQYF. The CDR3 nucleotides are TGTGCCAGCAGTCAGGGGGTAAGATACGAGCAGTACTTC. The full variable domain, rest sourced from reference TRBV7-2 and TRBJ2-7, is GAGVSQSPSNKVTEKGKDVELRCDPISGHTALYWYRQSLGQGLEFLIYFQGNSAPDKSGLPSDRFSAERTGGSVSTLTIQRTQQEDSAVYLCASSQGVRYEQYFGPGTRLTVT.

This clonotype was seen repeatedly, ten times or more. The rearrangement links TRBV4-3 to TRBJ2-3; 7 bases fit TRBD2. The CDR3 totals 13 residues. Germline-derived CDR1 and CDR2 are LGHNA and YSLEER. Losses at the gene ends were 0 bases for V and 10 bases for J; bases not matched to a gene: 4. The CDR3 coding sequence is TGCGCCAGCAGCCAAGATCCAAGCGGGGCGCAGTATTTT. It translates to CASSQDPSGAQYF.

The gene calls are TRBV12-3 or TRBV12-4 and TRBJ1-5, with D hard to call. V lost 3 bases and J 6 bases, leaving 6 bases between the germline ends. The length of the CDR3 is 12 residues. CDR3 sequence (DNA): TGTGCCAGCAGTTTCAGTCGTCAGCCCCAGCATTTT. It encodes CASSFSRQPQHF.